This T cell receptor (beta chain) was recorded in a study of shared clonotypes between healthy human individuals. Findings and limits, study-wide: Non-shared clonotypes had lower generation probabilities than clonotypes shared by all four sorted-subset donors.

Per the germline V gene, CDR1 is SGHRS and CDR2 is YFSETQ. V lost 2 bases, J lost 3 bases, and 8 bases lay in between. The CDR3 is 13 amino acids. Turning to this clone: Its matching antigen is unknown.

TCRdb's table, derived via immunoSEQ multiplex PCR, lists solely in-frame clones and lacks some. The top ten clones hold approximately 0.39% of a sample with roughly 2.2 million clones, just under 95% of them seen once. The chain employs TRBV5-1 and TRBJ1-1, with D uncertain. The receptor's source is a man aged 18-30 years in good health. Some clones in this sample may be carry-over from other donors' samples. Sequencing was carried out using naive CD4+ T cells from PBMCs. Noted subset: CD45RA+ positively selected. The CDR3 here is CASSFGQDTEAFF. The CDR3 DNA follows: TGCGCCAGCAGCTTTGGGCAGGACACTGAAGCTTTCTTT.